The 17 T cell receptor beta chains listed next were all sequenced from one sample in a study of shared clonotypes between healthy human individuals. Sequencing was performed with immunoSEQ multiplex PCR; in TCRdb, only in-frame clones are kept and a portion is missing. Seen here are some 2,500,000 clones, approximately 93% observed once, and the top ten hold approximately 0.35%. Sequencing input: naive CD4+ T cells from PBMCs. Subset given: CD45RA+ positively selected. The receptor set was obtained from a man between 18 and 29 years old in good health. Some clones in this sample may be carry-over from other donors' samples.

This chain uses TRBV18 with TRBJ2-7, with 8 bases that match TRBD2. There are 15 residues in the CDR3. Germline V lookup: CDR1 KGHSH, CDR2 LQKENI. The junction had 8 bases not matched to a gene; V was cut back by 5 bases and J by 2 bases. CDR3 in DNA: TGTGCCAGCTCAGCTGGGACTAGGGGCACCTACGAGCAGTACTTC. Protein: CASSAGTRGTYEQYF. The variable domain in full, completed from reference TRBV18 and TRBJ2-7, reads NAGVMQNPRHLVRRRGQEARLRCSPMKGHSHVYWYRQLPEEGLKFMVYLQKENIIDESGMPKERFSAEFPKEGPSILRIQQVVRGDSAAYFCASSAGTRGTYEQYFGPGTRLTVT.

This sequence joins TRBV5-1 and TRBJ1-1; the D is unclear. The germline V and J ends were trimmed by 1 base and 1 base, with 8 bases remaining between them. The CDR3 is 14 residues long. Per the germline V gene, CDR1 is SGHRS and CDR2 is YFSETQ. The CDR3 sequence: CASSLLSENTEAFF. Written as DNA, the CDR3 is TGCGCCAGCAGCTTGCTCTCAGAGAACACTGAAGCTTTCTTT.

The chain couples TRBV28 to TRBJ2-3; 11 bases line up with TRBD2. This CDR3 is built from 14 residues. J lost 14 bases, V lost 0 bases, and 7 bases had no gene match. CDR1 and CDR2 (germline): MDHEN, SYDVKM. CDR3 in DNA: TGTGCCAGCAGTTTATGGACTAGCGGGACCCGTGTGTATTTT. Translated, it gives CASSLWTSGTRVYF.

V and J are TRBV28 and TRBJ1-1; D perhaps matches TRBD1 (5 bases). CDR1 is MDHEN, CDR2 SYDVKM, per germline. The CDR3 runs 14 residues. The germline V and J ends were trimmed by 2 bases and 4 bases, with 11 bases remaining between them. Written as DNA, the CDR3 is TGTGCCAGCAGTTTAGGGGCTCAGACCACTGAAGCTTTCTTT. Protein product: CASSLGAQTTEAFF. Full variable domain (outside the CDR3, taken from reference TRBV28 and TRBJ1-1): DVKVTQSSRYLVKRTGEKVFLECVQDMDHENMFWYRQDPGLGLRLIYFSYDVKMKEKGDIPEGYSVSREKKERFSLILESASTNQTSMYLCASSLGAQTTEAFFGQGTRLTVV.

This clone was seen once. The CDR3: CAWSMGTEKDEQYF. The CDR3 DNA sequence: TGTGCCTGGAGTATGGGGACAGAAAAGGACGAGCAGTACTTC. This chain joins TRBV30 and TRBJ2-7; 7 nucleotides align to TRBD1. CDR1 and CDR2 from the germline V gene are GTSNPN and SVGIG (reference sequence). The CDR3 spans 14 residues. V shed 2 bases and J 5 bases; nucleotides not matched to a gene: 9. The full variable domain, with the rest looked up from reference TRBV30 and TRBJ2-7, is SQTIHQWPATLVQPVGSPLSLECTVEGTSNPNLYWYRQAAGRGLQLLFYSVGIGQISSEVPQNLSASRPQDRQFILSSKKLLLSDSGFYLCAWSMGTEKDEQYFGPGTRLTVT.

Note on this clone: The same CDR3 arises from other DNA sequences in this sample as well. The J gene is TRBJ2-7, the V gene TRBV18, with D unresolved. The CDR3 is 13 amino acids. With 3 bases removed from V and 2 bases from J, the gap between germline ends came to 8 bases. CDR1 is KGHSH and CDR2 is LQKENI in the germline V gene. CDR3 bases: TGTGCCAGCTCACCTTACTCAGCCTACGAGCAGTACTTC. It specifies CASSPYSAYEQYF. Full variable domain (rest looked up from reference TRBV18 and TRBJ2-7): NAGVMQNPRHLVRRRGQEARLRCSPMKGHSHVYWYRQLPEEGLKFMVYLQKENIIDESGMPKERFSAEFPKEGPSILRIQQVVRGDSAAYFCASSPYSAYEQYFGPGTRLTVT.

This clone was counted between two and nine times. The V gene is TRBV20-1, the J gene TRBJ1-1; D is undetermined. Germline V gene data show CDR1 as DFQATT and CDR2 as SNEGSKA (reference sequence). CDR3 length: 11 residues. Trimming took 1 base from V and 8 from J, leaving 8 bases between them. CDR3 DNA: TGCAGTGCTAGAGGGTGGTCAGAAGCTTTCTTT. Protein: CSARGWSEAFF.

As to this clone: The sample contains more than one DNA sequence encoding this CDR3. The V call is TRBV27, the J call TRBJ1-5; the D is unclear. Germline V CDR1 and CDR2: MNHEY, SMNVEV (reference sequence). CDR3 length: 13 amino acids. The germline V and J ends were trimmed by 5 bases and 2 bases, with 7 bases remaining between them. The CDR3 reads CASSRTGNQPQHF. The CDR3, as DNA: TGTGCCAGCAGTAGGACGGGCAATCAGCCCCAGCATTTT.

This chain joins TRBV28 and TRBJ2-3; 10 nucleotides match TRBD2. Trimming took 4 bases from V and 4 from J; bases not matched to a gene: 14. This CDR3 region has 18 residues. Germline V gene sequence: CDR1 MDHEN, CDR2 SYDVKM. This chain's CDR3 is CASSSRGSSGSVPDTQYF. DNA for the CDR3: TGTGCCAGCAGTTCTCGGGGGTCTAGCGGGAGTGTGCCAGATACGCAGTATTTT.

The J gene is TRBJ2-5, the V gene TRBV9; 11 bases are shared with TRBD1. Germline CDR1 is SGDLS and CDR2 is YYNGEE. The V and J ends lost 0 bases and 5 bases, in that order; junction bases with no gene match: 6. The CDR3 is 16 residues long. Here the CDR3 DNA reads TGTGCCAGCAGCGTAGGGGGACAGGGGGTCCGGGAGACCCAGTACTTC. Encoded protein: CASSVGGQGVRETQYF.

The gene calls are TRBV5-1 and TRBJ2-3, with a tentative D call TRBD2 (5 bases). The CDR3 loop spans 15 amino acids. Trimming stripped 3 bases from V and 3 bases from J, with 14 bases between. Per germline, CDR1 SGHRS and CDR2 YFSETQ. This CDR3 reads CASSSALATTDTQYF. The CDR3, as DNA: TGCGCCAGCAGCTCCGCTTTAGCGACGACAGATACGCAGTATTTT.

This rearrangement joins TRBV7-9 to TRBJ1-1; D gene uncertain. The germline CDR1 and CDR2 sequences are SEHNR and FQNEAQ (reference sequence). The CDR3 has 15 residues. V lost 1 base to trimming and J lost 4 bases, with 13 bases between them. CDR3 in amino acids: CASSLGGRGTTEAFF. Written as DNA, the CDR3 is TGTGCCAGCAGCTTAGGTGGCCGCGGTACCACTGAAGCTTTCTTT.

The chain uses TRBV6-1 and TRBJ2-3; the D gene is possibly TRBD1 (5 bases). V was trimmed by 7 bases and J by 0 bases, leaving 14 bases between them. Germline CDR1 reads MNHNS; CDR2 reads SASEGT. This CDR3 has 15 residues. The CDR3 DNA sequence: TGTGCCAGCACGCGACAGCTCCTGAGCACAGATACGCAGTATTTT. Translation: CASTRQLLSTDTQYF.

CDR3 DNA: TGTGCCAGCTTTTTACAGGGGGGATCCTACAATGAGCAGTTCTTC. Amino acids: CASFLQGGSYNEQFF. This chain connects TRBV18 to TRBJ2-1; TRBD1 matches 8 bases. Germline V lookup: CDR1 KGHSH, CDR2 LQKENI. The ends lost 7 bases at V and 1 base at J; junction bases unmatched: 6. CDR3 length: 15 amino acids.

This clone was seen only once. V is TRBV6-5 and J is TRBJ1-4; 7 nucleotides match TRBD1. Germline V gives CDR1 MNHEY, CDR2 SVGAGI. V lost 0 bases to trimming and J lost 6 bases; unmatched junction nucleotides: 7. This CDR3 is 16 amino acids long. CDR3 in amino acids: CASSYSMQGDYEKLFF. The CDR3 DNA reads as TGTGCCAGCAGTTACTCGATGCAGGGGGACTATGAAAAACTGTTTTTT.

The chain uses TRBV28 and TRBJ2-7, with D possibly matching TRBD2 (7 bases). The length of the CDR3 is 13 residues. With 11 bases removed from V and 2 bases from J, the gap between germline ends came to 16 bases. The germline V gene encodes CDR1 MDHEN and CDR2 SYDVKM. This CDR3 reads CAARGGAPYEQYF. DNA of the CDR3: TGTGCCGCCAGGGGAGGGGCCCCCTACGAGCAGTACTTC.

The rearrangement uses TRBV29-1 and TRBJ2-7, with D maybe TRBD2 (5 bases). CDR1 and CDR2 (germline): SQVTM, ANQGSEA. With 7 bases removed from V and 6 bases from J, the gap between germline ends came to 19 bases. CDR3 length equals 13 residues. CDR3 sequence reads: CSAGPQLRAEQYF. CDR3 sequence (DNA): TGCAGCGCGGGTCCCCAACTGAGGGCCGAGCAGTACTTC.